The 11 T cell receptor beta chains listed next were all sequenced from one sample in a study of technical replicates of blood from a few donors. The data were produced by immunoSEQ multiplex PCR, yet TCRdb's version contains in-frame clones alone and is incomplete. This table has tens of thousands of clones, around 85% appearing once. Sequenced material: PBMCs. Receptors originate from a human donor in good health. Some clones in this sample may be carry-over from other donors' samples.

The V and J genes are TRBV5-1 and TRBJ2-3, with D possibly being TRBD2 (6 bases). Germline lookup yields CDR1 SGHRS and CDR2 YFSETQ. Trimming removed 2 bases from V and 0 bases from J, with 10 bases in between. The CDR3 is 15 residues long. The CDR3 is CASSFLAGSTDTQYF. The DNA of the CDR3 is TGCGCCAGCAGCTTTCTTGCGGGGAGCACAGATACGCAGTATTTT.

The genes are TRBV4-1 and TRBJ2-3; D perhaps matches TRBD2 (7 bases). Trimming took 3 bases from V and 0 from J, leaving 13 bases between them. CDR1 and CDR2 from the germline V gene are MGHRA and YSYEKL. This CDR3 spans 16 amino acids. The CDR3 protein is CASSHPGGSSTDTQYF. CDR3 sequence (DNA): TGCGCCAGCAGCCACCCGGGGGGCTCTAGCACAGATACGCAGTATTTT.

The V call is TRBV7-2, the J call TRBJ2-4; D possibly corresponds to TRBD1 (6 bases). The ends were cut back, 5 bases at V and 9 bases at J, with 17 bases in the middle. This CDR3 has 14 amino acids. CDR1 and CDR2 from the germline V gene are SGHTA and FQGNSA. This chain's CDR3 is CASSRFDRKGIQYF. Here the CDR3 DNA reads TGTGCCAGCAGCCGCTTCGACAGGAAGGGCATTCAGTACTTC.

The chain recombines TRBV7-9 with TRBJ2-2; D is unclear. In germline, CDR1 is SEHNR, CDR2 FQNEAQ (reference sequence). Trimming left V 1 base short and J 3 bases short, with 12 bases between. The length of the CDR3 is 16 residues. This chain's CDR3 is CASSLEQLFHTGELFF. The DNA of the CDR3 is TGTGCCAGCAGCTTAGAACAGCTATTCCACACCGGGGAGCTGTTTTTT.

The chain joins TRBV2 to TRBJ1-2, with D possibly matching TRBD1 (6 bases). V shed 6 bases and J shed 10 bases, with 9 bases lying between them. The CDR3 has 10 residues. Germline CDR1 SNHLY, CDR2 FYNNEI. CDR3 in amino acids: CASSRDTYTF. CDR3 DNA sequence: TGTGCCAGCAGCCGGGACACCTACACCTTC.

V and J are TRBV4-3 and TRBJ1-1; D not certain. The V and J ends lost 3 bases and 1 base respectively, with 15 bases between them. CDR3 length: 16 amino acids. Germline CDR1 is LGHNA and CDR2 is YSLEER. CDR3 nucleotide sequence: TGCGCCAGCAGCCAGGACTATATCGGAGGGAACACTGAAGCTTTCTTT. The encoded protein is CASSQDYIGGNTEAFF.

This chain links TRBV18 with TRBJ2-7; 9 bases are a match to TRBD2. The V gene's germline CDR1 is KGHSH and CDR2 LQKENI. V trimming: 1 base; J trimming: 4 bases; junction bases outside the gene matches: 11. The CDR3 has 17 residues. The chain's CDR3 is CASSPRLASGTLYEQYF. The CDR3 DNA is TGTGCCAGCTCACCACGTTTAGCTAGCGGGACCTTGTACGAGCAGTACTTC.

In DNA, the CDR3 is TGCAGCGTTGAAGGGGGAGTAGGGTACGAGCAGTACTTC. This encodes CSVEGGVGYEQYF. V and J are TRBV29-1 and TRBJ2-7, with D possibly TRBD2 on 5 matching bases. V was pared by 1 base and J by 4 bases, with 11 bases between. The CDR3 covers 13 residues. The germline CDR1 and CDR2 sequences are SQVTM and ANQGSEA.

Only one count was recorded for this clone. V is TRBV5-1 and J is TRBJ2-7; 13 nucleotides align to TRBD2. CDR3 size: 19 residues. The germline gives CDR1 SGHRS, CDR2 YFSETQ. The J segment lost 3 bases and the V segment lost 5 bases, leaving 17 bases of the junction unmatched. The CDR3 spells CASRQSPWTSGGPLYEQYF. The CDR3 DNA reads as TGCGCCAGCAGGCAATCTCCTTGGACTAGCGGGGGCCCACTCTACGAGCAGTACTTC.

The rearrangement uses TRBV29-1 and TRBJ2-7; D unclear. Trimming left V 4 bases short and J 3 bases short, with 4 bases between. The CDR3 loop spans 10 amino acids. Germline CDR1 and CDR2: SQVTM and ANQGSEA. The DNA for the CDR3 is TGCAGCGTTGTCGGCTACGAGCAGTACTTC. This codes for CSVVGYEQYF.

CDR3 coding DNA: TGTGCCAGCAGTTCCAGCGGCCTCTCTGGAAACACCATATATTTT. It specifies CASSSSGLSGNTIYF. This chain links TRBV6-6 with TRBJ1-3, with D unresolved. The CDR3 extends over 15 amino acids. Per germline, CDR1 MNHNY and CDR2 SVGAGI (reference sequence). The V end lost 4 bases, the J end lost 0 bases, and 10 bases lay between the germline ends.